This TCR beta chain was observed in a study of T cells in Graves' hyperthyroidism and ophthalmopathy. This clonotype has only a few counts. Uncontrolled infection, other autoimmune disease, pregnancy or lactation led to exclusion. RNA transcripts yielded amplified TCR beta CDR3 regions. Carried out on the TCR CDR3, a first-round RT-PCR used the HTBI primer set. TCRdb reprocessed the multiplex PCR reads with MiXCR, giving one entry per CDR3 protein. The sample consists of approximately 330,000 distinct CDR3 sequences, roughly 20% of them appearing once. Sequencing was done on a sample of blood. This sequence originates from a woman aged 45 to 65 with Graves' hyperthyroidism.

As DNA, the CDR3 is TGCGCCAGCAGCTTAGATCCGGGCGGAAACACCATATATTTT. This gives the protein CASSLDPGGNTIYF. The gene calls are TRBV5-1 and TRBJ1-3; D is undetermined. V was clipped by 2 bases and J by 4 bases, with 10 bases between them. This CDR3 has 14 residues. In germline, CDR1 is SGHRS, CDR2 YFSETQ.